This T cell receptor (beta chain) stems from a study of CD8+ T cells in alopecia areata. Study as a whole: Tofacitinib administration to treated patients was oral, at 5 to 10 mg twice daily.

Following RNA extraction, reverse transcription yielded cDNA that acted as the sequencing template. Assay: immunoSEQ multiplex PCR; the TCRdb copy retains only in-frame clones and omits some. The sample includes roughly 170,000 clones, 50% to 75% of them seen just once. The source is a human donor with alopecia areata. The sequences come from CD4+ T cells sorted from blood, collected at week 0.

The CDR3 reads CASSLDAYEQYF. The DNA of the CDR3 is TGTGCCAGCAGCTTGGACGCCTACGAGCAGTACTTC. This rearrangement joins TRBV5-6 to TRBJ2-7; no reliable D call. Trimming removed 0 bases at V and 2 bases at J, with 3 bases between. CDR3 size: 12 residues. Germline CDR1 is SGHDT and CDR2 is YYEEEE.